This T cell receptor beta chain was retrieved from a study of early T cells in non-severe SARS-CoV-2 infection. Many counts were recorded for this clonotype. MiXCR, run by TCRdb on the 5' RACE reads, gives a single entry per CDR3 protein. The sample comprises fewer than 70,000 distinct CDR3 sequences, roughly 4.8% of which are singletons, and roughly 3.9% rests with the top ten. V dropped 5 bases and J dropped 1 base, with 11 bases sitting between them. Germline V gene data show CDR1 as DFQATT and CDR2 as SNEGSKA (reference sequence). There are 13 residues in the CDR3. The chain couples TRBV20-1 to TRBJ1-1; D is unclear. The clonotype was recovered from an adult who was a healthcare worker with PCR-confirmed SARS-CoV-2 infection or an uninfected control (not recorded which). The donor label of this sample is uncertain. Here the sequenced sample was whole blood, taken at baseline. In DNA, the CDR3 is TGCAGTGCTCTCCTCCGAACGAACACTGAAGCTTTCTTT. Translated: CSALLRTNTEAFF.